Sequencing of this T cell receptor beta chain was carried out in a study of human T cells and chemical hapten exposure. CDR1 is MNHNY and CDR2 is SVGAGI in the germline V gene (reference sequence). This CDR3 has 15 residues. With 5 bases clipped from V and 2 bases from J, the junction kept 3 bases outside the gene matches. Time point denoted: pre-sensitization, week 0. Treatment denoted: therapeutic diphenylcyclopropenone sensitization with weekly scalp DPC. Investigators collected blood before applying each patch test. TCRdb reprocessed the RACE reads with MiXCR, giving one entry per CDR3 protein. The sample shows around 330,000 distinct CDR3 sequences, around 5% of them seen only once. This clonotype was recorded many times.

The TCR comes from a woman in her late teens or twenties with alopecia areata. Some clones in this sample may be carry-over from other donors' samples. V usage is TRBV6-6 and J usage is TRBJ2-2; TRBD2 matches at 9 bases. This specimen consisted of whole blood, obtained in connection with sensitization to the hapten diphenylcyclopropenone (DPC). The CDR3 DNA is TGTGCCAGCAGTCGCGGGGGGGCAAACACCGGGGAGCTGTTTTTT. It is translated as CASSRGGANTGELFF.